The next 17 T cell receptor beta chains were all read from a single sample in a study of control samples from healthy donors and cancer patients. The method was immunoSEQ multiplex PCR; TCRdb's version includes in-frame clones alone and lacks a portion of them. The data contain fewer than 95,000 clones, roughly nine tenths of them singletons. Sequencing was done on a sample of blood. The receptors here all came from a man aged 25 to 40 in good health.

The V gene is TRBV11-2, the J gene TRBJ2-5, with 12 positions matching TRBD2. The CDR3 length is 14 residues. Germline V gene lookup returns CDR1 SGHAT and CDR2 FQNNGV. V was clipped by 8 bases and J by 4 bases; unmatched bases: 5. The CDR3 DNA follows: TGTGCCAGCTGTCTAGCGGGGGGGCTAGAGACCCAGTACTTC. Protein: CASCLAGGLETQYF. Full variable domain (outside the CDR3, taken from reference TRBV11-2 and TRBJ2-5): EAGVAQSPRYKIIEKRQSVAFWCNPISGHATLYWYQQILGQGPKLLIQFQNNGVVDDSQLPKDRFSAERLKGVDSTLKIQPAKLEDSAVYLCASCLAGGLETQYFGPGTRLLVL.

As DNA, the CDR3 is TGTGCCACCAGCAGAGATAGAGGGACAGGGACCCCCTACGAGCAGTACTTC. Translation gives CATSRDRGTGTPYEQYF. This chain connects TRBV15 to TRBJ2-7; 9 bases agree with TRBD1. This CDR3 region has 17 residues. Trimming cost V 0 bases and J 2 bases; bases outside gene matches: 8. Germline CDR1 reads LNHNV; CDR2 reads YYDKDF (reference sequence).

This chain joins TRBV5-6 and TRBJ1-6; no clear D gene. This CDR3 is 12 amino acids long. Trimming stripped 0 bases from V and 6 bases from J, with 1 base between. Germline V lookup: CDR1 SGHDT, CDR2 YYEEEE. This CDR3 reads CASSLGNSPLHF. The CDR3 DNA sequence: TGTGCCAGCAGCTTGGGTAATTCACCCCTCCACTTT.

This sequence joins TRBV9 and TRBJ2-1; D is perhaps TRBD1 (6 bases). V lost 2 bases to trimming and J lost 8 bases, with 17 bases between them. Germline lookup yields CDR1 SGDLS and CDR2 YYNGEE. CDR3 size: 15 residues. The CDR3 DNA sequence: TGTGCCAGCAGCGTCCCGACAGGACCGCGCTATGAGCAGTTCTTC. Translation: CASSVPTGPRYEQFF.

This sequence joins TRBV3-1 (or the pseudogene TRBV3-2) and TRBJ2-7, with D maybe TRBD1 (6 bases). The CDR3 sequence is 14 residues long. CDR1 and CDR2 (germline): LGHDT, YNNKEL (reference sequence). Trimming pared 5 bases from V and 6 bases from J, leaving 17 bases between. In DNA, the CDR3 is TGTGCCAGCAGCAAACAGGGTCCCCTACGCGAGCAGTACTTC. It is translated as CASSKQGPLREQYF.

A single count supports this clone. V is TRBV6-5 and J is TRBJ2-3; no clear D gene. V was pared by 6 bases and J by 1 base, with 14 bases between. Germline-derived CDR1 and CDR2 are MNHEY and SVGAGI. This CDR3 comprises 15 residues. CDR3: CASRHGRLRTDTQYF. The DNA of the CDR3 is TGTGCCAGCAGGCACGGACGGCTCCGCACAGATACGCAGTATTTT.

V and J are TRBV4-1 and TRBJ1-5; no reliable D call. The CDR3 has 14 residues. Germline V gene lookup returns CDR1 MGHRA and CDR2 YSYEKL. Trimming pared 0 bases from V and 5 bases from J, leaving 8 bases between. DNA for the CDR3: TGCGCCAGCAGCCAAGATGGAGGCTATCAGCCCCAGCATTTT. Its protein is CASSQDGGYQPQHF.

This chain joins TRBV5-4 and TRBJ1-6, with D unclear. The V end lost 2 bases, the J end lost 8 bases, and 8 bases lay between the germline ends. The CDR3 runs to 13 residues. In germline, CDR1 is SGHNT, CDR2 YYREEE (reference sequence). This CDR3 reads CASSFGPDSPLHF. The CDR3 DNA reads as TGTGCCAGCAGCTTTGGCCCCGATTCACCCCTCCACTTT.

This clone was observed a handful of times. This sequence joins TRBV7-6 and TRBJ1-6; D is ambiguous. V lost 5 bases and J lost 9, with 17 bases in between. CDR1 SGHVS and CDR2 FNYEAQ come from the germline V gene. This CDR3 has 15 residues. The CDR3 DNA is TGTGCCAGCAGCCGGGCCTCGAGGTCGAGTTCACCCCTCCACTTT. It yields the protein CASSRASRSSSPLHF.

The chain links TRBV30 to TRBJ1-3; a weak D match, TRBD1 (5 bases). The ends were cut back, 7 bases at V and 3 bases at J, with 19 bases in the middle. The length of the CDR3 is 15 residues. CDR1 and CDR2 (germline): GTSNPN, SVGIG (reference sequence). CDR3: CAYSRGGVGGNTIYF. CDR3 nucleotide sequence: TGTGCCTACTCTCGGGGGGGAGTTGGTGGAAACACCATATATTTT.

V gene TRBV5-1 combines with J gene TRBJ2-2; D may match TRBD1 or TRBD2 (6 bases each). CDR1 SGHRS and CDR2 YFSETQ come from the germline V gene. V dropped 0 bases and J dropped 5 bases, with 8 bases sitting between them. This CDR3 is 14 amino acids long. CDR3 protein: CASSLEGGTGELFF. CDR3 in DNA: TGCGCCAGCAGCTTGGAGGGGGGTACCGGGGAGCTGTTTTTT.

V gene TRBV2 combines with J gene TRBJ2-1, with D unresolved. Between the trimmed V and J ends, which lost 2 bases and 13 bases, there was a span of 6 bases. From germline, CDR1 is SNHLY and CDR2 FYNNEI. The CDR3 runs to 10 residues. CDR3 coding DNA: TGTGCCAGCAGTGAATATAGCCAGTTCTTC. This encodes CASSEYSQFF. Variable domain in full (rest from reference TRBV2 and TRBJ2-1): EPEVTQTPSHQVTQMGQEVILRCVPISNHLYFYWYRQILGQKVEFLVSFYNNEISEKSEIFDDQFSVERPDGSNFTLKIRSTKLEDSAMYFCASSEYSQFFGPGTRLTVL.

The chain combines TRBV28 with TRBJ1-1, with 7 bases identical to TRBD1. V trimming: 11 bases; J trimming: 3 bases; junction bases outside the gene matches: 18. The CDR3 spans 16 residues. Germline loops: CDR1 MDHEN, CDR2 SYDVKM. CDR3 in amino acids: CAANRGFVSGYTEAFF. The CDR3 region has the DNA TGTGCCGCAAACAGGGGTTTCGTTTCGGGGTACACTGAAGCTTTCTTT.

This clone was picked up one time. The chain has TRBV2 and TRBJ2-5, with no clear D. CDR1 and CDR2 (germline): SNHLY, FYNNEI. Trimming cost V 1 base and J 7 bases, with 13 bases left between them. This CDR3 has 14 residues. CDR3 nucleotide sequence: TGTGCCAGCAGTGAAGGCGGTACCGGGTCGACCCAGTACTTC. Translating gives CASSEGGTGSTQYF.

The CDR3 DNA reads as TGTGCCATCAGTTTGACAGGGACCGACTCTGGAAACACCATATATTTT. It specifies CAISLTGTDSGNTIYF. V and J are TRBV10-3 and TRBJ1-3; 7 bases are a match to TRBD1. The CDR3 runs to 16 residues. With 5 bases clipped from V and 0 bases from J, the junction kept 7 bases outside the gene matches. Per germline, CDR1 ENHRY and CDR2 SYGVKD.

The gene calls are TRBV19 and TRBJ2-1, with 10 bases fitting TRBD2. Germline V gene lookup returns CDR1 LNHDA and CDR2 SQIVND (reference sequence). V was clipped by 0 bases and J by 3 bases; unmatched bases: 11. This CDR3 has 19 amino acids. CDR3 sequence: CASSIDWGSGRSGYNEQFF. The CDR3, as DNA: TGTGCCAGTAGTATAGATTGGGGTAGCGGGAGGTCAGGCTACAATGAGCAGTTCTTC. The full variable domain, its missing parts supplied by reference TRBV19 and TRBJ2-1, is DGGITQSPKYLFRKEGQNVTLSCEQNLNHDAMYWYRQDPGQGLRLIYYSQIVNDFQKGDIAEGYSVSREKKESFPLTVTSAQKNPTAFYLCASSIDWGSGRSGYNEQFFGPGTRLTVL.

This clone was detected only a few times. The V gene is TRBV2, the J gene TRBJ1-5; 7 positions agree with TRBD1. J lost 4 bases, V lost 5 bases, and 8 bases had no gene match. CDR1 and CDR2 from the germline V gene are SNHLY and FYNNEI. The CDR3 extends over 15 amino acids. The CDR3 is CASSPQGVGNQPQHF. The CDR3 region has the DNA TGTGCCAGCAGTCCTCAGGGGGTAGGGAATCAGCCCCAGCATTTT.